The entry below describes one T cell receptor beta chain. Its specificity is unknown. The data derive from a study of cytotoxic CD8 clonotypes in ibrutinib-treated CLL. Study details: Around 10 relapsed/refractory, more than 14 treatment-naive; roughly 18 IGHV unmutated. Investigators reported around 25 partial and 2 complete responses; after median about 74 months, about 15 patients remained remitted and 12 progressed.

T cells were sequenced at a targeted depth of 1 in 200,000 to 1 in 1 million. Clones were sequenced by immunoSEQ multiplex PCR, and TCRdb holds only the in-frame ones, with some missing. This table holds 150,000 to 200,000 clones, over 75% found once. Study observations and caveats: Sustained-remission and progressing patients diverged in sampling times.

CDR1 and CDR2 (germline): LNHDA, SQIVND (reference sequence). V was clipped by 3 bases and J by 4 bases, with 13 bases between them. CDR3 length equals 14 residues. V usage is TRBV19 and J usage is TRBJ2-7; D uncertain. The TCR was taken from a human donor with chronic lymphocytic leukemia. The input for sequencing was PBMCs, taken at disease progression, from a patient treated with ibrutinib. Here the CDR3 DNA reads TGTGCCAGTAGTATCGGAGCTTTTTCATACGAGCAGTACTTC. It translates to CASSIGAFSYEQYF.